The clone carrying this T cell receptor beta chain was seen ten or more times. Its specificity is not known. This entry is derived from a study of T cell repertoires in cytomegalovirus infection. At the level of the study: It was the public TCR beta signatures that indicated both CMV infection and matching HLA type.

The germline gives CDR1 MGHRA, CDR2 YSYEKL. The CDR3 sequence is 16 residues long. V lost 0 bases to trimming and J lost 7 bases, with 16 bases between them. General study findings and limits: HLA-C-restricted TCR beta clonotypes specific for CMV led the ex vivo response. Summed frequency of shared TCR beta families picked out CMV carriers who also had the relevant HLA.

TCRdb reprocessed the reads via MiXCR and lists one record per CDR3 protein. The data hold approximately 550,000 distinct CDR3 sequences, with about 15% observed a single time. Specimen: CD8+ T cells from PBMCs. This TCR came from a human donor in good health (CMV status not recorded). Some clones in this sample may be carry-over from other donors' samples. This chain links TRBV4-1 with TRBJ1-5, with D possibly being TRBD1 (5 bases). The CDR3: CASSQDLGSGGQPQHF. CDR3 DNA sequence: TGCGCCAGCAGCCAAGATTTGGGCTCGGGGGGACAGCCCCAGCATTTT.